This T cell receptor beta chain is drawn from a study of T cells expressing NK-cell markers. Study information: Repertoires of TCR beta were obtained from T cells sorted as CD3+CD56+NKG2C+, CD3+CD56+NKG2C- and CD3+CD56-NKG2C+. Notes on the study in general: In a handful of donors, dominant CD3+CD56+NKG2C+ clones formed roughly 1.0-7.5% of CD8+ cells. The study did not resolve the HCMV specificity of expanded NKG2C+ T cell clones.

The CDR3 spans 15 residues. CDR1 and CDR2 (germline): LGHDT, YNNKEL (reference sequence). TCRdb derives one entry per CDR3 protein from the 5' RACE reads, leaving out DNA. Recorded for this sample: some 460,000 distinct CDR3 sequences. In regard to this clonotype: No antigen is known for it.

The sequencing input was blood T cells: a sorted CD56 or NKG2C T cell subset, CD4+ or CD8+ T cells, or bulk PBMC T cells (not recorded which). This receptor was identified in a woman between 50 and 59 years old in good health. The chain employs TRBV3-1 and TRBJ2-3. The CDR3 sequence: CASSQAVSSTDTQYF.